A single sample gave rise to the 29 T cell receptor beta chains below, sequenced in a study of T cell responses to AZD1222 COVID-19 vaccine. The data were produced by immunoSEQ multiplex PCR, yet TCRdb's version contains in-frame clones alone and is incomplete. Counted here are roughly 110,000 clones, roughly 88% occurring once; the ten biggest clones make up 5.1%. The source material was peripheral blood, sampled on day 0 of AZD1222 vaccination. Receptors originate from an adult in good health.

V gene TRBV6-2 or TRBV6-3 combines with J gene TRBJ1-2; no clear D. The germline V gene encodes CDR1 MNHEY and CDR2 SVGEGT. V lost 5 bases, J lost 4 bases, and 8 bases lay in between. This CDR3 is built from 12 residues. The CDR3, as DNA: TGTGCCAGCAGTACACCTCCCTATGGCTACACCTTC. Protein sequence: CASSTPPYGYTF.

V is TRBV5-1 and J is TRBJ2-1, with D unclear. Trimming took 0 bases from V and 8 from J, leaving 6 bases between them. There are 12 residues in the CDR3. Germline V CDR1 and CDR2: SGHRS, YFSETQ. CDR3: CASSLGAYEQFF. The CDR3 DNA reads TGCGCCAGCAGCTTGGGGGCGTATGAGCAGTTCTTC.

The rearrangement links TRBV29-1 to TRBJ1-2; D gene ambiguous. The CDR3 sequence is 11 residues long. The germline V and J ends were trimmed by 3 bases and 8 bases, with 10 bases remaining between them. Germline V CDR1 and CDR2: SQVTM, ANQGSEA. The CDR3 protein is CSVERSTGYTF. DNA for the CDR3: TGCAGCGTTGAGCGCAGTACCGGCTACACCTTC.

The chain employs TRBV12-3 or TRBV12-4 and TRBJ2-7; D perhaps matches TRBD2 (6 bases). The ends were cut back, 5 bases at V and 6 bases at J, with 11 bases in the middle. The CDR3 consists of 12 residues. CDR3 in DNA: TGTGCCAGCAGTCTACTAGCCGGCGAGCAGTACTTC. Translated: CASSLLAGEQYF.

This chain joins TRBV11-2 and TRBJ1-6, with 8 positions matching TRBD1. Looked up from germline, CDR1 is SGHAT and CDR2 is FQNNGV. J lost 9 bases, V lost 6 bases, and 10 bases had no gene match. The CDR3 runs 15 residues. CDR3 bases: TGTGCCAGCAGTATTGGACAGGGAGCGAGTTCACCCCTCCACTTT. Protein product: CASSIGQGASSPLHF.

The J gene is TRBJ2-7, the V gene TRBV10-3; D might be TRBD1 (5 bases). This CDR3 region has 14 residues. Germline-derived CDR1 and CDR2 are ENHRY and SYGVKD. Trimming stripped 3 bases from V and 3 bases from J, with 12 bases between. The CDR3 DNA follows: TGTGCCATCAGTGAATACCAGGGCAGCTACGAGCAGTACTTC. The encoded protein is CAISEYQGSYEQYF.

Regarding this clone: One junction end disagrees with the germline gene, perhaps due to a read error. The chain employs TRBV2 and TRBJ2-7, with 9 nucleotides matching TRBD1. The CDR3 extends over 11 amino acids. The germline V gene has CDR1 SNHLY and CDR2 FYNNEI. The CDR3 nucleotides read TGTGCCAGCAGTGAAGGGGGACAGGGCGTCTTC. This codes for CASSEGGQGVF.

The V and J genes are TRBV3-1 (or the pseudogene TRBV3-2) and TRBJ2-7; D is possibly TRBD1 (6 bases). Trimming stripped 0 bases from V and 4 bases from J, with 19 bases between. This CDR3 has 17 residues. The germline CDR1 and CDR2 sequences are LGHDT and YNNKEL (reference sequence). Written as DNA, the CDR3 is TGTGCCAGCAGCCAAGAGCTCCAGCCGGGACAACCTTACGAGCAGTACTTC. Translation: CASSQELQPGQPYEQYF.

In nucleotides, the CDR3 is TGTGCCAGCAGTGATGCCGGGACACACTATGGCTACACCTTC. The encoded protein is CASSDAGTHYGYTF. The chain has TRBV25-1 and TRBJ1-2; D may be TRBD1 (6 bases). Germline values: CDR1 MGHDK, CDR2 SYGVNS. The CDR3 is 14 amino acids. V was trimmed by 3 bases and J by 3 bases, leaving 11 bases between them.

The chain is built from TRBV10-1 and TRBJ2-5; D perhaps matches TRBD2 (5 bases). From germline, CDR1 is WNHNN and CDR2 SYGVQD (reference sequence). The ends were cut back, 6 bases at V and 0 bases at J, with 8 bases in the middle. The CDR3 has 13 residues. CDR3: CASSRGYQETQYF. The CDR3 nucleotides read TGCGCCAGCAGCCGCGGGTACCAAGAGACCCAGTACTTC.

The chain joins TRBV3-1 (or the pseudogene TRBV3-2) to TRBJ2-7; 10 nucleotides agree with TRBD1. V lost 1 base and J lost 6; bases outside the gene matches: 3. There are 14 residues in the CDR3. Per germline, CDR1 LGHDT and CDR2 YNNKEL (reference sequence). For the CDR3, the DNA is TGTGCCAGCAGCCAAGCCGGGACAGGGGCCGAGCAGTACTTC. Encoded protein: CASSQAGTGAEQYF.

V gene TRBV7-3 combines with J gene TRBJ1-6; TRBD1 aligns across 8 bases. Per the germline V gene, CDR1 is SGHTA and CDR2 is FQGTGA. V trimming: 6 bases; J trimming: 8 bases; junction bases outside the gene matches: 6. CDR3 length: 14 residues. CDR3 in amino acids: CASRGDRGDSPLHF. In DNA, the CDR3 is TGTGCCAGCAGGGGAGACAGGGGCGATTCACCCCTCCACTTT.

CDR3 sequence: CASSSGTGLPNGYTF. The CDR3 DNA is TGTGCCAGCAGTTCCGGGACAGGACTACCTAATGGCTACACCTTC. This chain joins TRBV2 and TRBJ1-2; 8 bases fit TRBD1. V was clipped by 5 bases and J by 6 bases; unmatched bases: 11. CDR1 is SNHLY, CDR2 FYNNEI, per germline. The length of the CDR3 is 15 residues.

In this sample, this clone turned up once. The chain carries TRBV4-1 and TRBJ1-5; D is possibly TRBD1 (5 bases). CDR1 MGHRA and CDR2 YSYEKL come from the germline V gene. This CDR3 has 15 amino acids. The ends were cut back, 6 bases at V and 4 bases at J, with 16 bases in the middle. The CDR3 region is CASRPVGGRNQPQHF. As DNA, the CDR3 is TGCGCCAGCAGACCGGTGGGGGGTCGTAATCAGCCCCAGCATTTT.

The chain couples TRBV4-3 to TRBJ1-6, with D perhaps matching TRBD1 (5 bases). The CDR3 is made up of 18 amino acids. V dropped 0 bases and J dropped 7 bases, with 19 bases sitting between them. Looked up from germline, CDR1 is LGHNA and CDR2 is YSLEER. The CDR3 protein is CASSQDRGGAGGNSPLHF. Here the CDR3 DNA reads TGCGCCAGCAGCCAAGATCGTGGTGGGGCAGGCGGGAATTCACCCCTCCACTTT.

The V call is TRBV9, the J call TRBJ1-2; TRBD1 aligns across 7 bases. The junction had 6 bases not matched to a gene; V was cut back by 7 bases and J by 3 bases. Germline V gene lookup returns CDR1 SGDLS and CDR2 YYNGEE. There are 13 residues in the CDR3. CDR3 DNA sequence: TGTGCCAGCTCCCGACAGGGTTACTATGGCTACACCTTC. It yields the protein CASSRQGYYGYTF.

CDR3 sequence: CASSLRDYGYTF. CDR3 coding DNA: TGTGCCAGCAGCCTACGAGACTATGGCTACACCTTC. The chain joins TRBV7-8 to TRBJ1-2, with D uncertain. CDR1 and CDR2 (germline): SGHVS, FQNEAQ. CDR3 length: 12 amino acids. Trimming shortened V by 5 bases and J by 3 bases, and 7 bases separated the two germline ends.

The chain has TRBV10-2 and TRBJ1-2, with a tentative D call TRBD1 (6 bases). Germline values: CDR1 WSHSY, CDR2 SAAADI. Trimming took off 6 bases at V and 4 bases at J, with 12 bases between the two ends. This CDR3 contains 13 residues. CDR3 loop: CASRPQGPYGYTF. The CDR3 DNA reads TGCGCCAGCAGGCCCCAGGGGCCCTATGGCTACACCTTC.

The chain couples TRBV16 to TRBJ2-7, with unresolved D. Deletions cut 1 base from V and 4 bases from J, with 11 bases between. This CDR3 has 14 residues. Looked up from germline, CDR1 is KGHSY and CDR2 is FQNENV. The CDR3 sequence: CASSQFEGTYEQYF. Here the CDR3 DNA reads TGTGCCAGCAGCCAATTTGAAGGTACATACGAGCAGTACTTC.

This clone was seen once. V and J are TRBV19 and TRBJ1-5; a possible D gene is TRBD1 (5 bases). The CDR3 totals 14 residues. Germline assignment: CDR1 LNHDA and CDR2 SQIVND (reference sequence). V dropped 7 bases and J dropped 4 bases, with 14 bases sitting between them. CDR3 in DNA: TGTGCCAGTATGGGGGGTTCGGGGAATCAGCCCCAGCATTTT. Protein product: CASMGGSGNQPQHF.

This clone is medium-sized within its sample. The CDR3 protein is CASTVNRAFF. As DNA, the CDR3 is TGTGCCAGCACGGTCAACCGAGCTTTCTTT. The V and J genes are TRBV12-3 or TRBV12-4 and TRBJ1-1; no reliable D call. The CDR3 runs 10 residues. Trimming shortened V by 7 bases and J by 10 bases, and 10 bases separated the two germline ends.

V and J are TRBV10-3 and TRBJ1-5, with 11 bases matching TRBD1. Germline CDR1 and CDR2: ENHRY and SYGVKD. This CDR3 comprises 14 residues. V trimming: 5 bases; J trimming: 5 bases; junction bases outside the gene matches: 2. CDR3 DNA sequence: TGTGCCATCAGTCCGGGACAGGGGGATCAGCCCCAGCATTTT. Translation: CAISPGQGDQPQHF.

The CDR3 DNA follows: TGCGCCAGCAGCATGGGTGGCAATCAGCCCCAGCATTTT. Translating it yields CASSMGGNQPQHF. This chain connects TRBV5-1 to TRBJ1-5; D remains ambiguous. There are 13 residues in the CDR3. CDR1 and CDR2 from the germline V gene are SGHRS and YFSETQ. Trimming took 4 bases from V and 2 from J, leaving 7 bases between them.

V is TRBV5-8 and J is TRBJ1-1; no clear D gene. V lost 4 bases to trimming and J lost 5 bases, with 18 bases between them. Germline lookup yields CDR1 SGHTS and CDR2 YDEGEE. CDR3 length equals 15 residues. For the CDR3, the DNA is TGTGCCAGCAGCACCAGGAGGCTGACGGGGACTGAAGCTTTCTTT. Its protein product is CASSTRRLTGTEAFF.

The chain joins TRBV6-5 to TRBJ2-7; the D is unclear. Germline loops: CDR1 MNHEY, CDR2 SVGAGI. Trimming took off 7 bases at V and 4 bases at J, with 11 bases between the two ends. The CDR3 runs 12 residues. The CDR3 sequence: CASTLYQYEQYF. Written as DNA, the CDR3 is TGTGCCAGCACCCTTTACCAATACGAGCAGTACTTC.

This clone was seen a few times. The CDR3 DNA reads TGTGCCAGCAGCCGACAGGCTGGAAACACCATATATTTT. Translating it yields CASSRQAGNTIYF. The chain uses TRBV7-9 and TRBJ1-3; D may be TRBD1 (6 bases). This CDR3 has 13 amino acids. Germline V gene lookup returns CDR1 SEHNR and CDR2 FQNEAQ (reference sequence). V lost 5 bases to trimming and J lost 2 bases, with 7 bases between them.

The gene calls are TRBV6-4 and TRBJ1-1; D is possibly TRBD1 (6 bases). There are 17 residues in the CDR3. Per germline, CDR1 MRHNA and CDR2 SNTAGT. Trimming pared 3 bases from V and 6 bases from J, leaving 23 bases between. DNA of the CDR3: TGTGCCAGCAGTGATCATCAGGGGCTGGCAGGTGAGCCTGAAGCTTTCTTT. Translated: CASSDHQGLAGEPEAFF.

The chain joins TRBV12-3 or TRBV12-4 to TRBJ1-3; D is ambiguous. Trimming pared 6 bases from V and 5 bases from J, leaving 2 bases between. The CDR3 has 10 residues. CDR3 amino acids: CASSRNTIYF. For the CDR3, the DNA is TGTGCCAGCAGCAGAAACACCATATATTTT.

This chain joins TRBV30 and TRBJ2-7, with 8 nucleotides matching TRBD1. The CDR3 runs to 13 residues. In germline, CDR1 is GTSNPN, CDR2 SVGIG (reference sequence). The trim removed 3 bases at V and 2 bases at J, leaving 3 bases unmatched. The CDR3 here is CAWRRDRPYEQYF. In DNA, the CDR3 is TGTGCCTGGAGGAGGGACAGGCCCTACGAGCAGTACTTC.